The clone carrying this TCR beta chain was seen repeatedly, ten times or more. TCRdb ran MiXCR on the reads and lists one entry per CDR3 protein. The sample lists 250,000 or so distinct CDR3 sequences; 29% were seen once. The data are from a study of kidney transplant recipient with SARS-CoV-2 infection. Germline V lookup: CDR1 LNHNV, CDR2 YYDKDF (reference sequence). V shed 8 bases and J shed 0 bases, with 11 bases lying between them. There are 13 residues in the CDR3. This TCR derives from a male patient aged 25 to 39 who had COVID-19 and was a kidney transplant recipient. Some T cells could come from the graft donor. The sample was a blood sample, taken at baseline and on approximately day 120 from a kidney transplant recipient. The chain is built from TRBV15 and TRBJ2-7, with TRBD1 as a possible D gene (5 bases). In DNA, the CDR3 is TGTGCCACCGGGGCGGAAGACTCCTACGAGCAGTACTTC. Translated, it gives CATGAEDSYEQYF.